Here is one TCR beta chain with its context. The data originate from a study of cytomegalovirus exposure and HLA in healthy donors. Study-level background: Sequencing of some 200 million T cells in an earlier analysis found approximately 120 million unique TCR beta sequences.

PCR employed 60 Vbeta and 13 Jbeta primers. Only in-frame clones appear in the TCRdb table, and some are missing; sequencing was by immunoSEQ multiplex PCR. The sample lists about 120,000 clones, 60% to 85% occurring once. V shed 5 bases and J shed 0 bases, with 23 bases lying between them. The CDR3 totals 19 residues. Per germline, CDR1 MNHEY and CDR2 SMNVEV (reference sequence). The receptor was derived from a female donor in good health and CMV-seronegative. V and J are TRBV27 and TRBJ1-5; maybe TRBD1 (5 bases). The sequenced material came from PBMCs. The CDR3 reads CASSPTTATLVYSNQPQHF. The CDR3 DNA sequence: TGTGCCAGCAGTCCGACGACAGCGACTCTGGTTTATAGCAATCAGCCCCAGCATTTT.